This entry describes one TCR beta chain. Repertoires were generated with immunoSEQ multiplex PCR, while TCRdb's copy carries only in-frame clones and drops some. This sample yields 150,000 to 200,000 clones, of which 75% to 90% are seen a single time; roughly 6% belongs to the top ten. These data belong to a study of blood T cell repertoires in COVID-19. Participant age was roughly 18 to 95 years, and participants resided in roughly 25 US areas. Cohorts were based on clinical histories the participants reported. The germline V gene has CDR1 MNHEY and CDR2 SVGAGI. The CDR3 is made up of 12 amino acids. V gave up 8 bases and J gave up 5 bases, with 12 bases separating them.

The chain carries TRBV6-5 and TRBJ1-2; D is ambiguous. This clonotype originated in a man between 35 and 55 years old who had recovered from COVID-19. Sequenced sample: PBMCs or T cells enriched from blood (not recorded which). Written as DNA, the CDR3 is TGTGCCAGCCGCCGGAGAGGGTATGGCTACACCTTC. Protein product: CASRRRGYGYTF.